The entry below describes one T cell receptor (beta chain). What it binds is unknown. Only in-frame clones appear in the TCRdb table, and some are missing; sequencing was by immunoSEQ multiplex PCR. Here the sample spans about 760 clones, approximately 47% being singletons. This entry comes from a study of tissue T cells after allogeneic stem cell transplantation. Notes on the study in general: Motif-based clustering found tissue-specific repertoire signatures shared across patients, though few clones were shared. Which tissue TCRs were alloreactive or antigen-specific was not determined. Some clones might be persisting host cells.

The receptor's source is a female patient aged 40 to 69 with steroid-refractory graft-versus-host disease after an allogeneic stem cell transplant. These T cells may partly come from the graft donor. The starting material was jejunal tissue, obtained at autopsy.

The CDR3 coding sequence is TGTGCCAGCTCACCAGGGGCTAATGGGGACAGGGCCCCCTACGAGCAGTACTTC. Translation: CASSPGANGDRAPYEQYF. The chain is built from TRBV18 and TRBJ2-7; 9 bases map to TRBD1. Trimming took 2 bases from V and 2 from J; bases not matched to a gene: 13. Germline V gene data show CDR1 as KGHSH and CDR2 as LQKENI. The CDR3 totals 18 residues. Using reference TRBV18 and TRBJ2-7 for the parts outside the CDR3, the full variable domain is NAGVMQNPRHLVRRRGQEARLRCSPMKGHSHVYWYRQLPEEGLKFMVYLQKENIIDESGMPKERFSAEFPKEGPSILRIQQVVRGDSAAYFCASSPGANGDRAPYEQYFGPGTRLTVT.